These 23 T cell receptor beta chains were all obtained from the same sample, sequenced in a study of cytomegalovirus exposure and HLA in healthy donors. 13 Jbeta primers and 60 Vbeta primers were used for the PCR. Assay used: immunoSEQ multiplex PCR; TCRdb lists only in-frame clones, some missing. This table holds under 200,000 clones, around four fifths found once. Sequenced input: PBMCs. The receptors come from a woman between 45 and 65 years old in good health and CMV-seronegative.

Only one count was recorded for this clone. The chain combines TRBV7-9 with TRBJ2-1, with 7 bases that match TRBD1. Germline CDR1 and CDR2: SEHNR and FQNEAQ (reference sequence). Unmatched junction bases numbered 4, after V lost 5 bases and J lost 3 bases. The CDR3 consists of 14 residues. The CDR3 DNA reads as TGTGCCAGCAGCAGAACAGGGGTCTACAATGAGCAGTTCTTC. As protein: CASSRTGVYNEQFF.

The chain links TRBV4-1 to TRBJ2-5, with 7 bases identical to TRBD2. Germline V lookup: CDR1 MGHRA, CDR2 YSYEKL. The CDR3 totals 16 residues. Trimming took 0 bases from V and 2 from J; bases not matched to a gene: 6. The CDR3 nucleotides are TGCGCCAGCAGCCAAGAGGGGGGGATGGAACAAGAGACCCAGTACTTC. The encoded protein is CASSQEGGMEQETQYF.

The chain uses TRBV5-1 and TRBJ2-5; no definite D call. The germline V gene has CDR1 SGHRS and CDR2 YFSETQ. The V end lost 4 bases, the J end lost 5 bases, and 12 bases lay between the germline ends. The CDR3 is 13 amino acids. The CDR3 nucleotides read TGCGCCAGCAGCCCTATGACACCTGAGACCCAGTACTTC. It yields the protein CASSPMTPETQYF.

This chain joins TRBV4-3 and TRBJ2-7; D may be TRBD1 (6 bases). Germline lookup yields CDR1 LGHNA and CDR2 YSLEER. The CDR3 runs to 15 residues. V shed 2 bases and J shed 0 bases, with 11 bases lying between them. The CDR3 region is CASSQQPDSSYEQYF. The CDR3 nucleotides are TGCGCCAGCAGCCAACAACCGGACAGCTCCTACGAGCAGTACTTC.

V gene TRBV6-5 combines with J gene TRBJ1-1; 8 positions match TRBD1. The CDR3 extends over 14 amino acids. V was pared by 8 bases and J by 4 bases, with 9 bases of the junction left unmatched. In germline, CDR1 is MNHEY, CDR2 SVGAGI. The CDR3 sequence is CASDDRTGPTEAFF. The CDR3 bases are TGTGCCAGCGACGACCGGACAGGGCCCACTGAAGCTTTCTTT.

The gene calls are TRBV29-1 and TRBJ1-1; no definite D call. Trimming cost V 7 bases and J 1 base, with 7 bases left between them. Germline-derived CDR1 and CDR2 are SQVTM and ANQGSEA. The CDR3 loop spans 11 amino acids. The CDR3, as DNA: TGCAGCGCACAGAGGAACACTGAAGCTTTCTTT. Its protein is CSAQRNTEAFF. Variable domain in full (rest from reference TRBV29-1 and TRBJ1-1): SAVISQKPSRDICQRGTSLTIQCQVDSQVTMMFWYRQQPGQSLTLIATANQGSEATYESGFVIDKFPISRPNLTFSTLTVSNMSPEDSSIYLCSAQRNTEAFFGQGTRLTVV.

The gene calls are TRBV19 and TRBJ2-1, with D perhaps matching TRBD2 (5 bases). Germline assignment: CDR1 LNHDA and CDR2 SQIVND (reference sequence). V was shortened by 7 bases and J by 7 bases, with 23 bases between the two germline ends. The CDR3 loop spans 16 amino acids. The CDR3 DNA follows: TGTGCCAGTAACCCCGGTTTTAGGACCCGGAGGAATGAGCAGTTCTTC. It yields the protein CASNPGFRTRRNEQFF.

The chain links TRBV11-2 to TRBJ2-3; the match to TRBD2 covers 7 bases. Germline V gene data show CDR1 as SGHAT and CDR2 as FQNNGV. J was trimmed by 0 bases and V by 1 base; bases with no gene match: 1. This CDR3 contains 15 residues. In DNA, the CDR3 is TGTGCCAGCAGCTTAGCGGGAGGCAGCACAGATACGCAGTATTTT. Translating gives CASSLAGGSTDTQYF.

V gene TRBV6-6 combines with J gene TRBJ1-5; TRBD1 agrees at 9 bases. The CDR3 loop spans 14 amino acids. The V segment lost 4 bases and the J segment 2 bases; nucleotides outside the gene matches: 0. Germline loops: CDR1 MNHNY, CDR2 SVGAGI (reference sequence). The CDR3: CASSWTGGNQPQHF. The CDR3 nucleotides read TGTGCCAGCAGTTGGACAGGGGGCAATCAGCCCCAGCATTTT.

The chain is built from TRBV5-1 and TRBJ1-2; D is possibly TRBD1 (6 bases). The germline V gene has CDR1 SGHRS and CDR2 YFSETQ. This CDR3 contains 14 residues. Trimming took 4 bases from V and 1 from J, leaving 11 bases between them. The CDR3 sequence is CASSRTEFNYGYTF. The CDR3 DNA reads as TGCGCCAGCAGCCGGACAGAATTTAACTATGGCTACACCTTC.

V usage is TRBV9 and J usage is TRBJ2-7; maybe TRBD2 (6 bases). CDR3 size: 14 residues. The ends were cut back, 2 bases at V and 7 bases at J, with 16 bases in the middle. Looked up from germline, CDR1 is SGDLS and CDR2 is YYNGEE. The chain's CDR3 is CASSVGLLPEEQYF. As DNA, the CDR3 is TGTGCCAGCAGCGTCGGACTACTACCGGAAGAGCAGTACTTC.

The chain links TRBV9 to TRBJ2-3; the match to TRBD2 covers 8 bases. Germline V gives CDR1 SGDLS, CDR2 YYNGEE. V dropped 2 bases and J dropped 2; count of bases not matched to a gene: 10. The CDR3 totals 17 residues. CDR3 sequence (DNA): TGTGCCAGCAGCGTTAGGTCTAGCGGGCTTTCCACAGATACGCAGTATTTT. The encoded protein is CASSVRSSGLSTDTQYF.

The chain employs TRBV28 and TRBJ2-6, with TRBD1 identical over 8 bases. There are 15 residues in the CDR3. The germline V gene encodes CDR1 MDHEN and CDR2 SYDVKM. V gave up 5 bases and J gave up 2 bases; unmatched junction bases: 2. CDR3 bases: TGTGCCAGCAGTCAGGGGGCTGCTGGGGCCAACGTCCTGACTTTC. Amino acid sequence: CASSQGAAGANVLTF.

The chain couples TRBV10-3 to TRBJ1-1; TRBD1 agrees at 7 bases. Germline V gives CDR1 ENHRY, CDR2 SYGVKD. This CDR3 contains 15 residues. The junction had 2 bases not matched to a gene; V was cut back by 0 bases and J by 1 base. The CDR3 bases are TGTGCCATCAGTGAGTCAACAGGGGCGAACACTGAAGCTTTCTTT. It encodes CAISESTGANTEAFF.

The CDR3 here is CASSSRGGGGHGYTF. DNA for the CDR3: TGTGCCAGCAGCTCTCGGGGCGGGGGGGGCCATGGCTACACCTTC. The chain combines TRBV28 with TRBJ1-2; D perhaps matches TRBD1 (6 bases). The CDR3 extends over 15 amino acids. From germline, CDR1 is MDHEN and CDR2 SYDVKM. The V gene lost 6 bases and the J gene lost 6 bases, with 20 bases spanning the gap.

The chain is built from TRBV5-1 and TRBJ2-1; the match to TRBD2 covers 11 bases. The ends lost 2 bases at V and 5 bases at J; junction bases unmatched: 0. Per germline, CDR1 SGHRS and CDR2 YFSETQ. The CDR3 spans 14 residues. The CDR3 is CASSFSGGDNEQFF. CDR3 bases: TGCGCCAGCAGCTTTAGCGGGGGGGACAATGAGCAGTTCTTC.

The genes are TRBV7-9 and TRBJ1-2, with a possible D match to TRBD1 (5 bases). The V end was cut by 6 bases, the J end by 8 bases, with 22 bases between. Germline loops: CDR1 SEHNR, CDR2 FQNEAQ (reference sequence). The length of the CDR3 is 15 residues. CDR3 sequence reads: CASSRDSLYVQGYTF. The DNA of the CDR3 is TGTGCCAGCAGTCGAGACAGCCTATACGTTCAAGGCTACACCTTC.

V gene TRBV5-1 combines with J gene TRBJ2-5; TRBD2 agrees at 7 bases. The V gene end was trimmed by 4 bases and the J gene end by 4 bases; junction bases not matched to a gene: 16. CDR1 is SGHRS and CDR2 is YFSETQ in the germline V gene. This CDR3 is 17 amino acids long. CDR3 residues: CASSRTQGRGGGETQYF. As DNA, the CDR3 is TGCGCCAGCAGCAGAACCCAGGGTAGAGGCGGGGGAGAGACCCAGTACTTC.

The chain joins TRBV6-7 to TRBJ2-7, with D possibly being TRBD1 (8 bases). TRBV6-7 is an open reading frame, and its role is uncertain. V was cut by 8 bases and J by 0 bases, with 17 bases left in between. CDR3 length: 15 amino acids. The CDR3 region has the DNA TGTGCCAGCTGGGAGGGGCAGGGGGCCTCCTACGAGCAGTACTTC. This codes for CASWEGQGASYEQYF.

V gene TRBV7-8 combines with J gene TRBJ1-4; D gene ambiguous. CDR3 length: 15 residues. The ends were cut back, 4 bases at V and 3 bases at J, with 12 bases in the middle. Per germline, CDR1 SGHVS and CDR2 FQNEAQ. This chain's CDR3 is CASSSEVGSNEKLFF. For the CDR3, the DNA is TGTGCCAGCAGCTCTGAGGTTGGGTCTAATGAAAAACTGTTTTTT.

The rearrangement joins TRBV7-8 to TRBJ2-7; 7 nucleotides align to TRBD2. Per the germline V gene, CDR1 is SGHVS and CDR2 is FQNEAQ. The CDR3 extends over 15 amino acids. J was trimmed by 7 bases and V by 6 bases; bases with no gene match: 15. CDR3 sequence reads: CASSSSNTAGREQYF. The CDR3 coding sequence is TGTGCCAGCAGTTCATCGAACACCGCCGGGAGGGAGCAGTACTTC.

V and J are TRBV7-6 and TRBJ2-2, with 9 bases that match TRBD2. The ends lost 5 bases at V and 1 base at J; junction bases unmatched: 2. Germline V gene sequence: CDR1 SGHVS, CDR2 FNYEAQ. There are 15 residues in the CDR3. The DNA of the CDR3 is TGTGCCAGCAGCCCGACTAGCGGGAACACCGGGGAGCTGTTTTTT. This sequence encodes CASSPTSGNTGELFF.

The chain carries TRBV4-2 and TRBJ2-7; D is possibly TRBD1 (6 bases). The V end lost 4 bases, the J end lost 3 bases, and 19 bases lay between the germline ends. Germline V gene data show CDR1 as LGHNA and CDR2 as YNFKEQ. The CDR3 contains 16 residues. In nucleotides, the CDR3 is TGTGCCAGCAGCCTAGATGCAGGGGATGAATTCTACGAGCAGTACTTC. It translates to CASSLDAGDEFYEQYF.